These 15 T cell receptor beta chains came from one sample sequenced in a study of blood T cell repertoires in COVID-19. Some clones are missing from TCRdb's copy, which holds only in-frame ones; the method was immunoSEQ multiplex PCR. The sample contains roughly 180,000 clones, about 75% of which appear only once. The specimen was peripheral blood. The receptors were gathered from a woman between 50 and 59 years old with active or convalescent COVID-19.

The V and J genes are TRBV30 and TRBJ2-7, with 13 nucleotides matching TRBD2. V trimming: 4 bases; J trimming: 11 bases; junction bases outside the gene matches: 11. Germline CDR1 and CDR2: GTSNPN and SVGIG (reference sequence). The CDR3 consists of 14 residues. CDR3 coding DNA: TGTGCCTGGACCCCAACACTAGCGGGAGGGCCAAAGTACTTC. The encoded protein is CAWTPTLAGGPKYF. Filled out from reference TRBV30 and TRBJ2-7, the complete variable domain reads SQTIHQWPATLVQPVGSPLSLECTVEGTSNPNLYWYRQAAGRGLQLLFYSVGIGQISSEVPQNLSASRPQDRQFILSSKKLLLSDSGFYLCAWTPTLAGGPKYFGPGTRLTVT.

This clone turned up a few times. Other DNA sequences in the same sample also yield this CDR3. The chain joins TRBV4-3 to TRBJ2-7; possibly TRBD1 for D (6 bases). Per the germline V gene, CDR1 is LGHNA and CDR2 is YSLEER. CDR3 length equals 16 residues. Trimming took 0 bases from V and 3 from J, leaving 15 bases between them. CDR3 sequence reads: CASSQDSAGAFYEQYF. The CDR3 coding sequence is TGCGCCAGCAGCCAAGATTCCGCAGGGGCGTTCTACGAGCAGTACTTC.

CDR3 coding DNA: TGTGCCAGCAGCCAATCGGTGACAGGGATTAACTATGGCTACACCTTC. This translates into CASSQSVTGINYGYTF. This chain connects TRBV16 to TRBJ1-2; the match to TRBD1 covers 7 bases. The CDR3 sequence is 16 residues long. Germline values: CDR1 KGHSY, CDR2 FQNENV. With V trimmed by 0 bases and J by 1 base, 5 bases remained unmatched.

The rearrangement uses TRBV4-3 and TRBJ2-1; weak D call: TRBD2 (6 bases). The length of the CDR3 is 16 residues. The V end lost 1 base, the J end lost 4 bases, and 14 bases lay between the germline ends. CDR1 is LGHNA and CDR2 is YSLEER in the germline V gene. As DNA, the CDR3 is TGCGCCAGCAGCCAAGCGTCAACTAGCCCTTACAATGAGCAGTTCTTC. Protein: CASSQASTSPYNEQFF.

The chain has TRBV7-8 and TRBJ1-2; TRBD1 aligns across 7 bases. Germline CDR1 and CDR2: SGHVS and FQNEAQ. Losses at the gene ends were 4 bases for V and 4 bases for J; bases not matched to a gene: 3. The CDR3 is 13 amino acids. CDR3 loop: CASSSDRTYGYTF. CDR3 in DNA: TGTGCCAGCAGCTCGGACAGGACCTATGGCTACACCTTC.

The V call is TRBV9, the J call TRBJ1-2; the match to TRBD1 covers 8 bases. Germline CDR1 is SGDLS and CDR2 is YYNGEE. The V gene end was trimmed by 0 bases and the J gene end by 7 bases; junction bases not matched to a gene: 8. This CDR3 has 15 amino acids. For the CDR3, the DNA is TGTGCCAGCAGCGTAGGTAGCAGGGGGCGTTTTGGCTACACCTTC. It translates to CASSVGSRGRFGYTF.

This clone was counted between two and nine times. The chain recombines TRBV28 with TRBJ2-7; D ambiguous. CDR1 is MDHEN, CDR2 SYDVKM, per germline. CDR3 size: 14 residues. The V end was cut by 6 bases, the J end by 5 bases, with 17 bases between. In DNA form, the CDR3 reads TGTGCCAGCAGGCGACAAGACAAGGTCGACGAGCAGTACTTC. It is translated as CASRRQDKVDEQYF.

This clone was counted between two and nine times. This chain uses TRBV5-1 with TRBJ2-3; 11 positions match TRBD2. Trimming cost V 2 bases and J 5 bases; bases outside gene matches: 7. CDR3 length: 16 amino acids. Germline-derived CDR1 and CDR2 are SGHRS and YFSETQ. CDR3 nucleotide sequence: TGCGCCAGCAGCTTAGTAGCGGGGGGGCCGGGAGATACGCAGTATTTT. Its protein is CASSLVAGGPGDTQYF.

Only a few counts were recorded for this clone. The gene calls are TRBV6-5 and TRBJ1-1; D uncertain. The CDR3 loop spans 11 amino acids. V lost 7 bases, J lost 1 base, and 4 bases lay in between. Germline V CDR1 and CDR2: MNHEY, SVGAGI. Here the CDR3 reads CASIRNTEAFF. CDR3 sequence (DNA): TGTGCCAGCATTCGGAACACTGAAGCTTTCTTT.

The V call is TRBV10-3, the J call TRBJ1-1; no reliable D call. Germline lookup yields CDR1 ENHRY and CDR2 SYGVKD. The CDR3 sequence is 11 residues long. V lost 10 bases, J lost 7 bases, and 13 bases lay in between. DNA for the CDR3: TGTGCCACCCAGTGGGGAGATGAAGCTTTCTTT. This codes for CATQWGDEAFF.

This clone turned up a few times. The CDR3 bases are TGTGCCAGCAGTCCTGGGTCAGGGGGCTTGGGGAATGGCTACACCTTC. Amino acid sequence: CASSPGSGGLGNGYTF. The chain carries TRBV28 and TRBJ1-2; the match to TRBD1 covers 8 bases. Looked up from germline, CDR1 is MDHEN and CDR2 is SYDVKM. This CDR3 has 16 residues. V was clipped by 5 bases and J by 6 bases; unmatched bases: 14.

The CDR3 sequence is CASRPGTGGYGYTF. The CDR3 DNA sequence: TGCGCCAGCAGGCCAGGGACAGGGGGCTATGGCTACACCTTC. The chain recombines TRBV5-1 with TRBJ1-2; 11 bases are shared with TRBD1. V was pared by 5 bases and J by 4 bases, with 4 bases of the junction left unmatched. Germline CDR1 is SGHRS and CDR2 is YFSETQ. The length of the CDR3 is 14 residues.

This sequence joins TRBV6-6 and TRBJ2-7; 7 nucleotides agree with TRBD1. CDR3 length equals 14 residues. The germline V gene encodes CDR1 MNHNY and CDR2 SVGAGI (reference sequence). The V gene end was trimmed by 10 bases and the J gene end by 2 bases; junction bases not matched to a gene: 11. CDR3 loop: CATRPRQGPYEQYF. CDR3 DNA: TGTGCCACCAGGCCAAGACAGGGCCCCTACGAGCAGTACTTC.

V is TRBV18 and J is TRBJ2-1; 10 nucleotides line up with TRBD2. The V segment lost 4 bases and the J segment 6 bases; nucleotides outside the gene matches: 6. In germline, CDR1 is KGHSH, CDR2 LQKENI. This CDR3 spans 15 amino acids. This chain's CDR3 is CASSQGTSARNEQFF. The CDR3 nucleotides read TGTGCCAGCTCACAAGGGACTAGCGCGCGCAATGAGCAGTTCTTC.

V is TRBV10-3 and J is TRBJ1-1; no clear D gene. In germline, CDR1 is ENHRY, CDR2 SYGVKD. Trimming left V 6 bases short and J 0 bases short, with 14 bases between. This CDR3 is built from 15 residues. In DNA form, the CDR3 reads TGTGCCATCAGCAACCGGGGTAACATGAACACTGAAGCTTTCTTT. It codes for CAISNRGNMNTEAFF.